This TCR beta chain was sequenced during a study of PD-L1 blockade in urothelial cancer. Overall study context: Bladder-origin urothelial cancer in males described about 85% of the roughly 29 patients. Patients' prior chemotherapy regimens numbered 0 to 3. Analyses used blood from 3 weeks (second dose) and 6 weeks after treatment start.

Data came from immunoSEQ multiplex PCR; TCRdb stores just in-frame clones and leaves some out. The sample shows about 76,000 clones, under 95% of them seen only once. This clone was seen a single time. Its target is unknown. General study findings and limits: Tumor-associated TCR clones expanded more in blood at 3 weeks in patients with durable benefit.

Time point defined: peripheral blood 6 weeks after treatment start. V gave up 0 bases and J gave up 1 base, with 10 bases separating them. Per germline, CDR1 SGDLS and CDR2 YYNGEE. The CDR3 sequence is 16 residues long. Specimen: PBMCs, collected around atezolizumab (anti-PD-L1) treatment. V and J are TRBV9 and TRBJ2-2; D perhaps matches TRBD2 (5 bases). The TCR sequence derives from an elderly woman with urothelial cancer. CDR3: CASSVADGVNTGELFF. The CDR3 DNA follows: TGTGCCAGCAGCGTAGCAGACGGGGTGAACACCGGGGAGCTGTTTTTT.